The clone carrying this T cell receptor beta chain was recorded once. The antigen remains undetermined. The junction and the germline gene differ at one end; a read error may be behind it. This specimen comes from a study of cytomegalovirus exposure and HLA in healthy donors. Study outcomes and limitations: Because they were indistinguishable, some V segments, including TRBV6-2 and TRBV6-3, were excluded.

Both 60 Vbeta primers and 13 Jbeta primers went into the PCR. Under the authors' procedure: A later analysis counted about 80 million unique TCR beta chains, some 12 million shared. Profiling relied on immunoSEQ multiplex PCR, and the TCRdb table lists in-frame clones only, not all of them. That table furnishes V, J and clone size, whereas the DNA furnished D and trimming. The sample includes approximately 120,000 clones, 76% of them seen just once. Germline CDR1 reads SNHLY; CDR2 reads FYNNEI. There are 17 residues in the CDR3. Sequenced input: PBMCs. The V gene is TRBV2, the J gene TRBJ1-1, with 8 positions matching TRBD1. The clonotype originates from a man aged 45-65 years in good health and CMV-seronegative. This CDR3 is CASRQSPTGEVNAEAFF. CDR3 bases: TGTGCCAGCAGACAATCCCCGACAGGGGAGGTGAACGCTGAAGCTTTCTTT.